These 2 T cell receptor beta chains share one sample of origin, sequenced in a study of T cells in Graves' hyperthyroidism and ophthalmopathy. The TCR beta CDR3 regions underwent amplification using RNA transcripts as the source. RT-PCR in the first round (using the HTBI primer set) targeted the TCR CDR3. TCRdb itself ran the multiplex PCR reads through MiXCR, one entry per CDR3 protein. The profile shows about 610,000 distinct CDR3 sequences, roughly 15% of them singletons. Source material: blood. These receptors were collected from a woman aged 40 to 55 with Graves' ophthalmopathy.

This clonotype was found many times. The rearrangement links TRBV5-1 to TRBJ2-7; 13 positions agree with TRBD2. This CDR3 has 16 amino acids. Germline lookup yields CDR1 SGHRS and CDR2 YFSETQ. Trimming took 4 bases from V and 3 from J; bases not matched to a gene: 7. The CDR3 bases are TGCGCCAGCAGCCCCGGGACTAGCGGGATCGGCTACGAGCAGTACTTC. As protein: CASSPGTSGIGYEQYF.

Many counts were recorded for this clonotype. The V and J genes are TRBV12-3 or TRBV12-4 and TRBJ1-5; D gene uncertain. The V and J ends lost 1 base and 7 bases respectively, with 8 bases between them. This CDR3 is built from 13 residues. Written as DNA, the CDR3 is TGTGCCAGCAGTTTAGGTTCGGGGCAGCCCCAGCATTTT. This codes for CASSLGSGQPQHF.